The clone carrying this TCR beta chain was recorded once. Antigen: not known. Original processing notes: Junction-only immunoSEQ sequences carried no quality scores, so filtering differed. TCRdb keeps only in-frame clones here, not all; method: immunoSEQ multiplex PCR. The V and J calls and clone size come from that table; D and trimming were worked out from the DNA. The repertoire holds fewer than 650,000 clones, with around three quarters as singletons. Trimming cost V 0 bases and J 3 bases, with 8 bases left between them. This CDR3 region has 15 residues. CDR1 and CDR2 (germline): LNHNV, YYDKDF (reference sequence). This sample is part of a study of shared clonotypes between healthy human individuals. Study results and caveats: The expectation was that sequencing depth would affect clonotype sharing among donors.

The chain has TRBV15 and TRBJ1-4; D is uncertain. The sample was PBMCs. This clonotype originated in a woman aged 40 to 50 in good health. Some clones in this sample may be carry-over from other donors' samples. The CDR3 coding sequence is TGTGCCACCAGCAGAGATCGCTTGTCTAATGAAAAACTGTTTTTT. Encoded protein: CATSRDRLSNEKLFF.